This T cell receptor beta chain was obtained from a study of cytomegalovirus exposure and HLA in healthy donors. Researchers ran the PCR with 60 Vbeta and 13 Jbeta primers. Assay: immunoSEQ multiplex PCR; the TCRdb copy retains only in-frame clones and omits some. The data hold around 100,000 clones, with about 75% observed a single time. Study-wide results and caveats: Productive rates of about 87% or about 30% were seen for most TCR beta V segments in an earlier analysis. Cytomegalovirus status was reportedly diagnosed by the classifier with high sensitivity and specificity. Certain sequence variants were highly shared and formed a cluster, and this cluster was likely a sequencing artifact. The later analysis indicated that the majority of CMV-associated TCR beta chains appeared HLA-restricted.

As for this clone: Its specificity is not known.

The CDR3 is 14 residues long. The germline V gene encodes CDR1 SGHTA and CDR2 FQGNSA. The V end was cut by 10 bases, the J end by 4 bases, with 17 bases between. The sample consisted of PBMCs. This sequence originates from a man aged 55 to 70 in good health and CMV-seropositive. The chain is built from TRBV7-2 and TRBJ2-1; a possible D gene is TRBD2 (7 bases). The CDR3 is CATRGGAYYNEQFF. The CDR3 DNA is TGTGCCACCCGAGGGGGGGCGTATTACAATGAGCAGTTCTTC.